These 17 T cell receptor beta chains came from one sample sequenced in a study of Ad26.COV2.S vaccination and SARS-CoV-2 variants. The treatment here: about 20 received Ad26.COV2.S at low or high dose, single or two shots; about 5 received placebo; per-sample allocation not given. Sampling took place 63 days after the first vaccine or placebo injection. The assay was immunoSEQ multiplex PCR, and TCRdb's table has in-frame clones only and misses some. The sample includes more than 400,000 clones, about 90% seen only once; the top ten take less than 5.5%. Material: peripheral blood, obtained in a trial of Ad26.COV2.S vaccine versus placebo. The receptors were sampled from a person aged 18-65 years who received the Ad26.COV2.S COVID-19 vaccine or a placebo.

The gene calls are TRBV7-9 and TRBJ2-5; D is possibly TRBD1 (6 bases). CDR1 is SEHNR, CDR2 FQNEAQ, per germline (reference sequence). This CDR3 has 13 residues. The V gene lost 1 base and the J gene lost 4 bases, with 7 bases spanning the gap. The CDR3 coding sequence is TGTGCCAGCAGCTTAGAAGGGGGAGAGACCCAGTACTTC. It is translated as CASSLEGGETQYF.

The chain joins TRBV19 to TRBJ2-7; 7 nucleotides match TRBD2. V lost 4 bases, J lost 6 bases, and 9 bases stayed unmatched. The CDR3 loop spans 14 amino acids. Per germline, CDR1 LNHDA and CDR2 SQIVND (reference sequence). CDR3 DNA: TGTGCCAGTAGTACCCTAGCGGTAGTGGGCGAGCAGTACTTC. Its protein is CASSTLAVVGEQYF.

The chain joins TRBV19 to TRBJ1-1; 12 bases are shared with TRBD1. V was pared by 5 bases and J by 0 bases, with 7 bases of the junction left unmatched. CDR3 length: 17 amino acids. Germline lookup yields CDR1 LNHDA and CDR2 SQIVND (reference sequence). The CDR3 coding sequence is TGTGCCAGTAGTCATCTCCGGGACAGGGGGCTGAACACTGAAGCTTTCTTT. This encodes CASSHLRDRGLNTEAFF.

The chain uses TRBV25-1 and TRBJ2-1; D remains ambiguous. The CDR3 sequence is 11 residues long. V gave up 8 bases and J gave up 7 bases, with 9 bases separating them. Germline CDR1 MGHDK, CDR2 SYGVNS. CDR3 sequence (DNA): TGTGCCAGCCGGGCCATTAATGAGCAGTTCTTC. It codes for CASRAINEQFF.

This sequence joins TRBV7-2 and TRBJ1-5; D unresolved. CDR1 and CDR2 (germline): SGHTA, FQGNSA. The CDR3 extends over 15 amino acids. V was cut by 0 bases and J by 4 bases, with 10 bases left in between. In nucleotides, the CDR3 is TGTGCCAGCAGCTTAGCGCTCGCAGGTAATCAGCCCCAGCATTTT. Its protein product is CASSLALAGNQPQHF.

The J gene is TRBJ1-3, the V gene TRBV11-2, with D tentatively TRBD1 (5 bases). The CDR3 contains 17 residues. With 3 bases removed from V and 0 bases from J, the gap between germline ends came to 15 bases. CDR1 is SGHAT and CDR2 is FQNNGV in the germline V gene. In DNA form, the CDR3 reads TGTGCCAGCAGCTTTCAGGGTCCCATCCACTCTGGAAACACCATATATTTT. It specifies CASSFQGPIHSGNTIYF.

This chain links TRBV4-2 with TRBJ2-5; 8 bases match TRBD2. CDR3 size: 17 residues. CDR1 LGHNA and CDR2 YNFKEQ come from the germline V gene. The junction had 7 bases not matched to a gene; V was cut back by 1 base and J by 0 bases. The CDR3 loop reads CASSQGNSGTYQETQYF. The CDR3 coding sequence is TGTGCCAGCAGCCAAGGAAATAGCGGGACGTACCAAGAGACCCAGTACTTC.

V and J are TRBV6-5 and TRBJ2-7; the D call may be TRBD1 or TRBD2 (5 bases each). V was trimmed by 5 bases and J by 2 bases, leaving 13 bases between them. Germline CDR1 and CDR2: MNHEY and SVGAGI. The CDR3 runs to 14 residues. Here the CDR3 reads CASSRPRDPYEQYF. The CDR3 bases are TGTGCCAGCAGTAGACCCAGGGACCCCTACGAGCAGTACTTC.

This clone was detected once. The rearrangement links TRBV5-1 to TRBJ1-4, with D unclear. The germline V and J ends were trimmed by 1 base and 5 bases, with 18 bases remaining between them. Germline CDR1 is SGHRS and CDR2 is YFSETQ. The CDR3 is 17 residues long. The CDR3 DNA sequence: TGCGCCAGCAGCTTGCCCCCCGGCCCCACGGGGAATGAAAAACTGTTTTTT. Amino acids: CASSLPPGPTGNEKLFF.

This clone was seen once. This rearrangement joins TRBV6-6 to TRBJ2-2, with 7 bases aligning to TRBD1. Trimming removed 5 bases from V and 5 bases from J; junction bases left unmatched: 8. This CDR3 spans 15 amino acids. Germline loops: CDR1 MNHNY, CDR2 SVGAGI (reference sequence). This CDR3 reads CASSHRQGQTGELFF. CDR3 bases: TGTGCCAGCAGTCACCGACAGGGACAAACCGGGGAGCTGTTTTTT.

The chain combines TRBV7-3 with TRBJ2-1; 14 bases are shared with TRBD2. Germline V gene data show CDR1 as SGHTA and CDR2 as FQGTGA. The junction had 0 bases not matched to a gene; V was cut back by 3 bases and J by 2 bases. The CDR3 loop spans 16 amino acids. The CDR3 DNA sequence: TGTGCCAGCAGCTTGGGACTAGCGGGAGCCTACAATGAGCAGTTCTTC. This sequence encodes CASSLGLAGAYNEQFF.

This chain links TRBV10-3 with TRBJ2-5; 7 bases are shared with TRBD2. V dropped 0 bases and J dropped 1; count of bases not matched to a gene: 2. CDR3 length: 15 residues. Looked up from germline, CDR1 is ENHRY and CDR2 is SYGVKD. The CDR3 is CAISESGGSQETQYF. The CDR3 bases are TGTGCCATCAGTGAGTCCGGCGGGAGCCAAGAGACCCAGTACTTC.

The chain has TRBV7-2 and TRBJ2-2; D call uncertain. Per germline, CDR1 SGHTA and CDR2 FQGNSA. CDR3 length equals 14 residues. The ends were cut back, 2 bases at V and 2 bases at J, with 6 bases in the middle. The DNA for the CDR3 is TGTGCCAGCAGCTTACAGGATAACACCGGGGAGCTGTTTTTT. Translation: CASSLQDNTGELFF.

The rearrangement links TRBV4-3 to TRBJ2-7; a possible D gene is TRBD2 (6 bases). This CDR3 is built from 16 residues. CDR1 is LGHNA and CDR2 is YSLEER in the germline V gene. The V end lost 0 bases, the J end lost 0 bases, and 12 bases lay between the germline ends. CDR3 protein: CASSQDPGGPSYEQYF. The DNA for the CDR3 is TGCGCCAGCAGCCAAGATCCCGGGGGACCCTCCTACGAGCAGTACTTC.

This clone rates as medium-sized (0.01 to 0.1%). The chain joins TRBV6-5 to TRBJ2-5; 13 bases line up with TRBD2. The length of the CDR3 is 15 residues. Trimming at V came to 4 bases and at J to 5 bases, leaving 4 bases not matched to a gene. Germline CDR1 reads MNHEY; CDR2 reads SVGAGI. The CDR3 is CASSLLAGGEETQYF. The CDR3, as DNA: TGTGCCAGCAGTTTACTAGCGGGAGGGGAGGAGACCCAGTACTTC.

Remarks on this clone: The same CDR3 is also encoded by other DNA sequences in this sample. This chain links TRBV7-9 with TRBJ2-7; 10 bases are shared with TRBD1. The CDR3 has 13 residues. CDR1 and CDR2 from the germline V gene are SEHNR and FQNEAQ (reference sequence). The trim removed 5 bases at V and 5 bases at J, leaving 3 bases unmatched. CDR3 region: CASSLGQGNEQYF. CDR3 coding DNA: TGTGCCAGCAGCCTGGGACAGGGGAACGAGCAGTACTTC.

This chain connects TRBV13 to TRBJ2-1; D may correspond to TRBD1 or TRBD2 (5 bases each). Looked up from germline, CDR1 is PRHDT and CDR2 is FYEKMQ (reference sequence). This CDR3 is built from 15 residues. The V end lost 4 bases, the J end lost 4 bases, and 14 bases lay between the germline ends. The CDR3 is CASSSGASVYNEQFF. CDR3 DNA sequence: TGTGCCAGCAGCTCCGGGGCGAGCGTATACAATGAGCAGTTCTTC.